These 3 T cell receptor beta chains came from one sample sequenced in a study of cytomegalovirus exposure and HLA in healthy donors. PCR was performed using 60 Vbeta and 13 Jbeta primers. TCRdb's table, derived via immunoSEQ multiplex PCR, lists solely in-frame clones and lacks some. The repertoire includes roughly 150,000 clones, around 70% of them detected once, and about 2.2% sits in the top ten. Sequenced: PBMCs. The receptor source for this set is a woman aged 55-70 years in good health and CMV-seropositive.

The gene calls are TRBV28 and TRBJ2-7; 8 bases are shared with TRBD1. The CDR3 spans 14 residues. Germline V gene sequence: CDR1 MDHEN, CDR2 SYDVKM. J was trimmed by 5 bases and V by 5 bases; bases with no gene match: 8. For the CDR3, the DNA is TGTGCCAGCAGTCCAAGGACAGGGCTAAACGAGCAGTACTTC. This translates into CASSPRTGLNEQYF.

V and J are TRBV5-1 and TRBJ2-7, with 16 bases identical to TRBD2. Germline V CDR1 and CDR2: SGHRS, YFSETQ. This CDR3 contains 18 residues. V shed 3 bases and J 4 bases; nucleotides not matched to a gene: 10. The CDR3 DNA follows: TGCGCCAGCAGCTCTCCGGGGACTAGCGGGAGGGCCTCTTACGAGCAGTACTTC. This encodes CASSSPGTSGRASYEQYF.

This clone showed up just once. The chain uses TRBV19 and TRBJ1-2; D is uncertain. Trimming cost V 7 bases and J 0 bases, with 15 bases left between them. CDR1 and CDR2 (germline): LNHDA, SQIVND (reference sequence). CDR3 size: 15 residues. CDR3 sequence reads: CASTPLANANYGYTF. The CDR3 bases are TGTGCCAGTACCCCCTTGGCAAATGCTAACTATGGCTACACCTTC.